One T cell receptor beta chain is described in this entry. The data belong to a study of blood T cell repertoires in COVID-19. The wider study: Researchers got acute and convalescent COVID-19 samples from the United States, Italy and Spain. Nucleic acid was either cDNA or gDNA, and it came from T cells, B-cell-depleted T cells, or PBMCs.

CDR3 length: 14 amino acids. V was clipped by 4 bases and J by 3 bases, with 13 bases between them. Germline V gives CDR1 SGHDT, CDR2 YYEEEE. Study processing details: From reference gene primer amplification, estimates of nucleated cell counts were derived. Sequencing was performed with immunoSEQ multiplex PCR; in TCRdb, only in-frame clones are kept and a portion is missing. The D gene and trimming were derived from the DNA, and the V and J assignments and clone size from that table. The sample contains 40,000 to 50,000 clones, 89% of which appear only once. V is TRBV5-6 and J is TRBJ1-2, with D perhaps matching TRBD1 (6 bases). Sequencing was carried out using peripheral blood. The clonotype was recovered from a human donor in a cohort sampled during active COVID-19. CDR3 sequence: CASSRGQSDYGYTF. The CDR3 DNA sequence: TGTGCCAGCAGCCGTGGACAGAGCGACTATGGCTACACCTTC.